These 27 T cell receptor beta chains were sequenced from one sample in a study of blood T cell repertoires in COVID-19. Sequenced by immunoSEQ multiplex PCR; TCRdb stores in-frame clones only, minus some. The data hold some 350,000 clones, with 90% to 95% observed a single time. Material: peripheral blood. The source is a woman under 30 who had recovered from COVID-19.

The chain carries TRBV3-1 (or the pseudogene TRBV3-2) and TRBJ2-7; TRBD2 agrees at 8 bases. CDR3 length: 14 amino acids. The ends lost 0 bases at V and 9 bases at J; junction bases unmatched: 7. CDR1 is LGHDT and CDR2 is YNNKEL in the germline V gene (reference sequence). CDR3 protein: CASSQEVTSGAQYV. In DNA, the CDR3 is TGTGCCAGCAGCCAAGAAGTAACTAGCGGCGCGCAGTACGTC.

This chain connects TRBV9 to TRBJ2-3; weak D call: TRBD2 (6 bases). Trimming cost V 4 bases and J 0 bases, with 12 bases left between them. CDR3 size: 15 residues. Looked up from germline, CDR1 is SGDLS and CDR2 is YYNGEE. The CDR3 sequence is CASSPFGGSTDTQYF. The CDR3 DNA follows: TGTGCCAGCAGCCCCTTCGGGGGTAGCACAGATACGCAGTATTTT.

This chain links TRBV12-3 or TRBV12-4 with TRBJ1-2; 7 bases align to TRBD1. Trimming cost V 3 bases and J 4 bases; bases outside gene matches: 2. This CDR3 has 13 amino acids. CDR3 region: CASSFGTVYGYTF. CDR3 nucleotide sequence: TGTGCCAGCAGTTTCGGGACAGTCTATGGCTACACCTTC.

V is TRBV19 and J is TRBJ2-2; 14 bases are shared with TRBD2. With 9 bases clipped from V and 5 bases from J, the junction kept 23 bases outside the gene matches. The germline V gene has CDR1 LNHDA and CDR2 SQIVND (reference sequence). This CDR3 has 21 residues. In DNA, the CDR3 is TGTGCCAGCCGGGACAGGAGACTAGCGGGAGGGCTAGGGAGTGGGACCGGGGAGCTGTTTTTT. It specifies CASRDRRLAGGLGSGTGELFF. Supplemented by reference TRBV19 and TRBJ2-2, the full variable domain reads DGGITQSPKYLFRKEGQNVTLSCEQNLNHDAMYWYRQDPGQGLRLIYYSQIVNDFQKGDIAEGYSVSREKKESFPLTVTSAQKNPTAFYLCASRDRRLAGGLGSGTGELFFGEGSRLTVL.

The rearrangement uses TRBV18 and TRBJ1-3; D may be TRBD1 (5 bases). Looked up from germline, CDR1 is KGHSH and CDR2 is LQKENI. V was cut by 3 bases and J by 0 bases, with 6 bases left in between. The CDR3 totals 14 residues. The CDR3 region is CASSPTDSGNTIYF. The DNA for the CDR3 is TGTGCCAGCTCACCGACAGACTCTGGAAACACCATATATTTT.

The rearrangement joins TRBV4-3 to TRBJ2-3; no reliable D call. The CDR3 has 16 amino acids. Germline V gene sequence: CDR1 LGHNA, CDR2 YSLEER. Trimming shortened V by 0 bases and J by 6 bases, and 16 bases separated the two germline ends. The CDR3 region has the DNA TGCGCCAGCAGCCAAGATAGCACCGGAGATGCCGATACGCAGTATTTT. It specifies CASSQDSTGDADTQYF.

The chain joins TRBV6-5 to TRBJ2-2; 8 bases are a match to TRBD2. The CDR3 totals 15 residues. Looked up from germline, CDR1 is MNHEY and CDR2 is SVGAGI. V lost 2 bases, J lost 7 bases, and 6 bases stayed unmatched. The CDR3 sequence: CASSYDGRAGGELFF. The CDR3 coding sequence is TGTGCCAGCAGTTACGACGGGAGGGCCGGCGGGGAGCTGTTTTTT.

The chain recombines TRBV6-2 or TRBV6-3 with TRBJ2-1; 10 positions agree with TRBD2. Germline V gene data show CDR1 as MNHEY and CDR2 as SVGEGT. This CDR3 spans 20 amino acids. V gave up 3 bases and J gave up 0 bases; unmatched junction bases: 14. The CDR3 bases are TGTGCCAGCAGTTATCGGTCTAGCGGGAGTTTTAACCGCTCCTACAATGAGCAGTTCTTC. It translates to CASSYRSSGSFNRSYNEQFF.

The V call is TRBV10-3, the J call TRBJ2-1, with 8 bases matching TRBD1. Germline assignment: CDR1 ENHRY and CDR2 SYGVKD. The V gene end was trimmed by 2 bases and the J gene end by 2 bases; junction bases not matched to a gene: 2. This CDR3 spans 15 amino acids. The CDR3 DNA is TGTGCCATCAGTGAGCGGGACAGGACCTACAATGAGCAGTTCTTC. Protein product: CAISERDRTYNEQFF.

CDR3: CASSALGGRTGELFF. The CDR3 DNA reads TGCGCCAGCAGCGCCCTCGGCGGGCGGACCGGGGAGCTGTTTTTT. This chain connects TRBV5-1 to TRBJ2-2, with a tentative D call TRBD2 (5 bases). In germline, CDR1 is SGHRS, CDR2 YFSETQ. V lost 4 bases, J lost 5 bases, and 15 bases lay in between. The CDR3 length is 15 residues.

The chain combines TRBV9 with TRBJ1-5; D is unclear. CDR3 length equals 13 residues. Germline V lookup: CDR1 SGDLS, CDR2 YYNGEE. Trimming took 0 bases from V and 8 from J, leaving 9 bases between them. CDR3 sequence (DNA): TGTGCCAGCAGCGTAGGATCCGGTAAGCCCCAGCATTTT. Amino acids: CASSVGSGKPQHF.

The gene calls are TRBV15 and TRBJ1-5, with 8 nucleotides matching TRBD1. Per the germline V gene, CDR1 is LNHNV and CDR2 is YYDKDF (reference sequence). After removal of 6 bases from V and 2 bases from J, the junction contained 6 bases not matched to a gene. CDR3 size: 15 residues. CDR3 sequence (DNA): TGTGCCACCAGAGGTGGCAGGGGGCGCAATCAGCCCCAGCATTTT. Translation gives CATRGGRGRNQPQHF.

The CDR3 nucleotides read TGTGCCTGGAGTCATGACAGGGGGCACGGCTACACCTTC. Amino acids: CAWSHDRGHGYTF. This chain links TRBV30 with TRBJ1-2; 10 bases align to TRBD1. CDR3 size: 13 residues. In germline, CDR1 is GTSNPN, CDR2 SVGIG (reference sequence). V gave up 2 bases and J gave up 8 bases; unmatched junction bases: 5.

The V gene is TRBV15, the J gene TRBJ1-5, with D hard to call. CDR1 is LNHNV and CDR2 is YYDKDF in the germline V gene (reference sequence). This CDR3 spans 13 amino acids. With 4 bases removed from V and 1 base from J, the gap between germline ends came to 5 bases. This chain's CDR3 is CATSTGSNQPQHF. The CDR3 bases are TGTGCCACCAGCACAGGCAGCAATCAGCCCCAGCATTTT.

The chain couples TRBV3-1 (or the pseudogene TRBV3-2) to TRBJ2-6; D remains unclear. The V end lost 0 bases, the J end lost 6 bases, and 9 bases lay between the germline ends. Per the germline V gene, CDR1 is LGHDT and CDR2 is YNNKEL (reference sequence). CDR3 length: 15 residues. Here the CDR3 reads CASSQDPWLANVLTF. The DNA for the CDR3 is TGTGCCAGCAGCCAAGATCCCTGGCTGGCCAACGTCCTGACTTTC.

V usage is TRBV6-5 and J usage is TRBJ2-2; weak D call: TRBD1 (5 bases). CDR1 and CDR2 (germline): MNHEY, SVGAGI. The CDR3 consists of 15 residues. The ends were cut back, 7 bases at V and 7 bases at J, with 19 bases in the middle. CDR3 nucleotide sequence: TGTGCCAGCACCCAGTACAGAGCGCAGGGCGGGGAGCTGTTTTTT. Translated, it gives CASTQYRAQGGELFF.

The V and J genes are TRBV3-1 (or the pseudogene TRBV3-2) and TRBJ2-1, with TRBD2 matching over 14 bases. This CDR3 region has 19 residues. The V and J ends lost 2 bases and 5 bases, in that order; junction bases with no gene match: 11. CDR1 is LGHDT, CDR2 YNNKEL, per germline (reference sequence). The DNA of the CDR3 is TGTGCCAGCAGCCAACCCCCGGGACTAGCGGGAGACTGGGACAATGAGCAGTTCTTC. This gives the protein CASSQPPGLAGDWDNEQFF.

This clone was seen only a few times. The chain joins TRBV4-3 to TRBJ1-1, with D perhaps TRBD1 (5 bases). The CDR3 loop spans 13 amino acids. Germline assignment: CDR1 LGHNA and CDR2 YSLEER. V was shortened by 0 bases and J by 8 bases, with 10 bases between the two germline ends. The CDR3 here is CASSQEGQGEAFF. As DNA, the CDR3 is TGCGCCAGCAGCCAAGAAGGCCAGGGAGAAGCTTTCTTT.

The rearrangement links TRBV14 to TRBJ1-3; D may be TRBD1 (6 bases). Trimming took 5 bases from V and 0 from J, leaving 14 bases between them. The CDR3 is 16 amino acids. Germline CDR1 SGHDN, CDR2 FVKESK. The chain's CDR3 is CASSSYRDLSGNTIYF. DNA of the CDR3: TGTGCCAGCAGCTCCTACAGGGACCTCTCTGGAAACACCATATATTTT.

The rearrangement joins TRBV6-2 or TRBV6-3 to TRBJ2-1; D remains ambiguous. The CDR3 contains 14 residues. Germline CDR1 reads MNHEY; CDR2 reads SVGEGT. V lost 5 bases and J 9 bases, leaving 17 bases between the germline ends. The CDR3 loop is CASSRVFPPGEQFF. The CDR3 DNA follows: TGTGCCAGCAGTCGGGTCTTCCCCCCCGGTGAGCAGTTCTTC.

The rearrangement uses TRBV7-2 and TRBJ1-1, with 8 bases aligning to TRBD1. Germline V gene sequence: CDR1 SGHTA, CDR2 FQGNSA. The CDR3 has 17 residues. With 1 base clipped from V and 4 bases from J, the junction kept 11 bases outside the gene matches. CDR3 residues: CASSLGRQGAIGTEAFF. The CDR3 DNA reads TGTGCCAGCAGCTTAGGTCGGCAGGGGGCGATTGGCACTGAAGCTTTCTTT. Using reference TRBV7-2 and TRBJ1-1 for the parts outside the CDR3, the full variable domain is GAGVSQSPSNKVTEKGKDVELRCDPISGHTALYWYRQSLGQGLEFLIYFQGNSAPDKSGLPSDRFSAERTGGSVSTLTIQRTQQEDSAVYLCASSLGRQGAIGTEAFFGQGTRLTVV.

This sequence joins TRBV15 and TRBJ2-7, with TRBD2 as a possible D gene (6 bases). The ends were cut back, 5 bases at V and 1 base at J, with 15 bases in the middle. CDR1 LNHNV and CDR2 YYDKDF come from the germline V gene (reference sequence). The CDR3 consists of 15 residues. CDR3 residues: CATSVSGGISYEQYV. In DNA, the CDR3 is TGTGCCACCAGCGTTTCCGGCGGGATTTCCTACGAGCAGTACGTC.

The CDR3 DNA reads as TGTGCCAGTAGGGAGGCGAGCACTGAAGCTTTCTTT. Translated, it gives CASREASTEAFF. The genes are TRBV19 and TRBJ1-1; D unresolved. The germline gives CDR1 LNHDA, CDR2 SQIVND (reference sequence). This CDR3 contains 12 residues. V shed 6 bases and J shed 4 bases, with 9 bases lying between them.

V and J are TRBV27 and TRBJ1-1; D is possibly TRBD1 (5 bases). The CDR3 spans 16 residues. Deletions cut 3 bases from V and 0 bases from J, with 14 bases between. Germline lookup yields CDR1 MNHEY and CDR2 SMNVEV (reference sequence). The CDR3 DNA reads TGTGCCAGCAGTTTGGTTCAGGGCTACATGAACACTGAAGCTTTCTTT. Residues: CASSLVQGYMNTEAFF.

This chain uses TRBV5-6 with TRBJ2-3; D is unclear. Germline lookup yields CDR1 SGHDT and CDR2 YYEEEE. Trimming took off 1 base at V and 4 bases at J, with 7 bases between the two ends. The CDR3 consists of 13 residues. CDR3 DNA sequence: TGTGCCAGCAGCTTGTATCGCGCAGATACGCAGTATTTT. Amino acids: CASSLYRADTQYF.

The rearrangement uses TRBV6-2 or TRBV6-3 and TRBJ2-5; TRBD1 aligns across 8 bases. Looked up from germline, CDR1 is MNHEY and CDR2 is SVGEGT. The V gene end was trimmed by 6 bases and the J gene end by 2 bases; junction bases not matched to a gene: 8. The CDR3 is 15 residues long. The CDR3 nucleotides read TGTGCCAGCAGCCCCCCCGACAGGGGACAAGAGACCCAGTACTTC. This gives the protein CASSPPDRGQETQYF.

This chain uses TRBV5-1 with TRBJ2-5; no clear D. V lost 0 bases to trimming and J lost 5 bases, with 11 bases between them. In germline, CDR1 is SGHRS, CDR2 YFSETQ. The CDR3 contains 14 residues. CDR3 protein: CASSLGATRETQYF. CDR3 DNA sequence: TGCGCCAGCAGCTTGGGGGCGACCCGGGAGACCCAGTACTTC. Using reference TRBV5-1 and TRBJ2-5 for the parts outside the CDR3, the full variable domain is KAGVTQTPRYLIKTRGQQVTLSCSPISGHRSVSWYQQTPGQGLQFLFEYFSETQRNKGNFPGRFSGRQFSNSRSEMNVSTLELGDSALYLCASSLGATRETQYFGPGTRLLVL.